Presented here are 7 T cell receptor beta chains from one specimen sequenced in a study of OX40 agonist ivuxolimab in advanced cancers. Method: immunoSEQ multiplex PCR; TCRdb's copy keeps in-frame clones and lacks some. The sample lists fewer than 70,000 clones, more than 70% seen once, with roughly 1% in the top ten. This specimen consisted of CD4+ or CD8+ T cells sorted from blood, obtained in a trial of the OX40 agonist ivuxolimab. These receptors were collected from an adult with an advanced solid tumor such as melanoma, head and neck, liver or kidney cancer.

The rearrangement joins TRBV5-5 to TRBJ2-7; unclear D gene. The CDR3 extends over 12 amino acids. V was shortened by 2 bases and J by 1 base, with 4 bases between the two germline ends. Germline values: CDR1 SGHKS, CDR2 YYEKEE (reference sequence). CDR3 coding DNA: TGTGCCAGCAGCTTCGAGTCCTACGAGCAGTACTTC. This encodes CASSFESYEQYF.

V is TRBV2 and J is TRBJ1-6; D is ambiguous. There are 15 residues in the CDR3. The germline V gene encodes CDR1 SNHLY and CDR2 FYNNEI. The germline V and J ends were trimmed by 3 bases and 7 bases, with 13 bases remaining between them. The CDR3 DNA reads TGTGCCAGCAGTGAGAGGGCTCCAGAAAATTCACCCCTCCACTTT. It translates to CASSERAPENSPLHF.

The gene calls are TRBV5-6 and TRBJ1-1; 10 bases match TRBD1. The germline CDR1 and CDR2 sequences are SGHDT and YYEEEE. CDR3 size: 15 residues. V trimming: 4 bases; J trimming: 1 base; junction bases outside the gene matches: 4. CDR3: CASSVTGGRNTEAFF. The CDR3, as DNA: TGTGCCAGCAGCGTGACAGGGGGCCGGAACACTGAAGCTTTCTTT.

This chain joins TRBV10-2 and TRBJ1-2; possibly TRBD1 for D (6 bases). Per the germline V gene, CDR1 is WSHSY and CDR2 is SAAADI. CDR3 length: 14 residues. V lost 6 bases to trimming and J lost 4 bases, with 15 bases between them. The CDR3 is CASREGPGVYGYTF. Here the CDR3 DNA reads TGCGCCAGCAGAGAGGGCCCAGGGGTCTATGGCTACACCTTC.

The chain uses TRBV19 and TRBJ1-1; the match to TRBD1 covers 10 bases. This CDR3 contains 13 residues. Germline trimming cut 9 bases from V and 6 bases from J; bases unmatched to any gene: 7. Germline CDR1 and CDR2: LNHDA and SQIVND (reference sequence). CDR3 sequence reads: CASTDRGRAEAFF. Written as DNA, the CDR3 is TGTGCCAGCACAGACAGGGGGCGAGCTGAAGCTTTCTTT.

The genes are TRBV7-2 and TRBJ1-3; D uncertain. Per germline, CDR1 SGHTA and CDR2 FQGNSA. V gave up 3 bases and J gave up 2 bases, with 11 bases separating them. This CDR3 is built from 15 residues. Written as DNA, the CDR3 is TGTGCCAGCAGCTTGACATCCGGCACTGGAAACACCATATATTTT. Protein: CASSLTSGTGNTIYF. The full variable domain, its missing parts supplied by reference TRBV7-2 and TRBJ1-3, is GAGVSQSPSNKVTEKGKDVELRCDPISGHTALYWYRQSLGQGLEFLIYFQGNSAPDKSGLPSDRFSAERTGGSVSTLTIQRTQQEDSAVYLCASSLTSGTGNTIYFGEGSWLTVV.

This clone was found a few times. This chain connects TRBV5-4 to TRBJ1-6, with 9 bases matching TRBD1. Losses at the gene ends were 0 bases for V and 15 bases for J; bases not matched to a gene: 16. The CDR3 spans 17 residues. Germline V gene sequence: CDR1 SGHNT, CDR2 YYREEE (reference sequence). The DNA for the CDR3 is TGTGCCAGCAGCTTGGCCCCGACAGGGGGAAGTGGGTTCGTCCTCCACTTT. Its translation: CASSLAPTGGSGFVLHF. The full variable domain, completed using reference TRBV5-4 and TRBJ1-6, is ETGVTQSPTHLIKTRGQQVTLRCSSQSGHNTVSWYQQALGQGPQFIFQYYREEENGRGNFPPRFSGLQFPNYSSELNVNALELDDSALYLCASSLAPTGGSGFVLHFGNGTRLTVT.